This is a list of T cell receptor beta chains from one sample in a study of T cells in Graves' hyperthyroidism and ophthalmopathy. TCRdb passed the multiplex PCR reads through MiXCR, listing each CDR3 protein once. The data contain about 500,000 distinct CDR3 sequences, 16% of them singletons. The sequencing input was blood. Receptor source: a woman under 30 with Graves' hyperthyroidism. CDR3s include the opening cysteine and the closing phenylalanine or tryptophan. D genes are given only for firm matches. The listing skips clone size in some rows; elsewhere it reads once, few, many or a size class.

V	D	J	size	DNA	CDR3
TRBV12-3/TRBV12-4	-	TRBJ2-2	few	TGTGCCAGCAGTTTAACGGGGTCGAGGTCGAACACCGGGGAGCTGTTTTTT	CASSLTGSRSNTGELFF
TRBV2	-	TRBJ1-6	many	TGTGCCAGCGACGACAGCGCGTCACCCCTCCACTTT	CASDDSASPLHF
TRBV6-4	TRBD2	TRBJ2-1	once	TGTGCCAGCACCGCAACTAGCGGGAGCTCCTACAATGAGCAGTTCTTC	CASTATSGSSYNEQFF
TRBV10-3	-	TRBJ2-1	-	TGTGCCATCAGCCCCCAGCACGGGACCTACAATGAGCAGTTCTTC	CAISPQHGTYNEQFF
TRBV7-9	TRBD1	TRBJ2-7	-	TGTGCCAGCAGCTTCGGCTGGGTGGACAGGGGCACGGGGGGAGGGTACGAGCAGTACTTC	CASSFGWVDRGTGGGYEQYF
TRBV5-1	-	TRBJ2-7	many	TGCGCCAGCAGCCCTGATCGCGAGCAGTACTTC	CASSPDREQYF
TRBV28	-	TRBJ1-3	few	TGTGCCAGCAGTTTAGTGGGTCGCTCTGGAAACACCATATATTTT	CASSLVGRSGNTIYF
TRBV7-9	TRBD1	TRBJ1-1	many	TGTGCCAGCAGCGTTTTTACAGGGGGGGGGAACACTGAAGCTTTCTTT	CASSVFTGGGNTEAFF
TRBV10-2	-	TRBJ2-7	few	TGCGCCAGCAGAGTGGGGGCGCGAACATTCTACGAGCAGTACTTC	CASRVGARTFYEQYF
TRBV7-2	TRBD2	TRBJ2-1	many	TGTGCCAGCAGCTTAGCACTAGCGGGAGCATACAATGAGCAGTTCTTC	CASSLALAGAYNEQFF
TRBV12-3/TRBV12-4	-	TRBJ2-1	few	TGTGCCAGCCTTAATTTCCATAGTGGGGGATATGAGCAGTTCTTC	CASLNFHSGGYEQFF
TRBV12-3/TRBV12-4	-	TRBJ1-5	few	TGTGCCAGCAGTTTCCGCTTTGGGGCCAGCAATCAGCCCCAGCATTTT	CASSFRFGASNQPQHF
TRBV10-3	-	TRBJ2-1	few	TGTGCCATCAGTGAAACATCCCTAACCAATGAGCAGTTCTTC	CAISETSLTNEQFF
TRBV10-3	TRBD1	TRBJ1-1	many	TGTGCCATCAGTGGACAGGGGGTTGAGAACACTGAAGCTTTCTTT	CAISGQGVENTEAFF
TRBV9	TRBD1	TRBJ1-1	many	TGTGCCAGCAGCGAATGGGACAGCACCGATGAAGCTTTCTTT	CASSEWDSTDEAFF
TRBV10-2	TRBD2	TRBJ2-2	few	TGCGCCAGCAGGGGACTAGCGGGAACTAGGGAGCTGTTTTTT	CASRGLAGTRELFF
TRBV7-2	-	TRBJ1-4	-	TGTGCCAGCAGCGCCACTTACTGGGATGAAAAACTGTTTTTT	CASSATYWDEKLFF
TRBV7-6	TRBD2	TRBJ2-3	-	TGTGCCAGCAGCCCCCTTAGCGGGCCTAGCACAGATACGCAGTATTTT	CASSPLSGPSTDTQYF
TRBV15	-	TRBJ2-5	-	TGTGCCACCAGCAGAGATATCCAAGAGACCCAGTACTTC	CATSRDIQETQYF
TRBV15	-	TRBJ1-5	few	TGTGCCACCAGCAGAGATCGTCACATCGGGGGCAATCAGCCCCAGCATTTT	CATSRDRHIGGNQPQHF
TRBV11-2	-	TRBJ1-4	few	TGTGCCAGCAGCCGCCCCCATCTGTCAGCAACTAATGAAAAACTGTTTTTT	CASSRPHLSATNEKLFF
TRBV3-1	-	TRBJ1-5	-	TGTGCCAGCAGCCCCGGGTCCCAAGCTCAGCCCCAGCATTTT	CASSPGSQAQPQHF
TRBV13	-	TRBJ2-7	many	TGTGCCAGCAGCTCCGGGACTTCCTACTACGAGCAGTACTTC	CASSSGTSYYEQYF
TRBV3-1	TRBD1	TRBJ1-2	few	TGTGCCAGCAGCCAAGGGACAGGTGGATACTATGGCTACACCTTC	CASSQGTGGYYGYTF
TRBV14	TRBD1	TRBJ2-3	-	TGTGCCAGCAGCCACGTCCGTACCAGGGGGCCCTTCACAGATACGCAGTATTTT	CASSHVRTRGPFTDTQYF
TRBV2	-	TRBJ1-4	many	TGTGCCAGCAGTGAAGCTCCCCCACGGACAAGGGCGAGGGAAAAACTGTTTTTT	CASSEAPPRTRAREKLFF
TRBV20-1	-	TRBJ2-7	many	TGCAGTGCAACTCTGGGGGGTACCCACGAGCAGTACTTC	CSATLGGTHEQYF
TRBV5-8	-	TRBJ2-1	-	TGTGCCTGCAGCCGATTAACAAATGAGCAGTTCTTC	CACSRLTNEQFF
TRBV10-1	-	TRBJ2-4	few	TGCGCCAGCAGTGATGTATCGACGGGAGCCAAAAACATTCAGTACTTC	CASSDVSTGAKNIQYF
TRBV7-3	-	TRBJ2-5	many	TGTGCCAGCAGCTTAACGGGGACTGCCCGGGAGACCCAGTACTTC	CASSLTGTARETQYF
TRBV11-3	-	TRBJ1-3	many	TGTGCCAGCAGCTTACAGGGAGGAAACACCATATATTTT	CASSLQGGNTIYF
TRBV7-2	-	TRBJ2-5	-	TGTGCCTGCAGCTTGGGTGCTGGCAGGGGATGGGAGACCCAGTACTTC	CACSLGAGRGWETQYF
TRBV9	-	TRBJ1-1	-	TGTGCCAGCAGCGTAGACCCGGGGGAGTACACTGAAGCTTTCTTT	CASSVDPGEYTEAFF
TRBV7-9	TRBD1	TRBJ2-1	-	TGTGCCAGCCCGGGACAGGGTTTACATGAGCAGTTCTTC	CASPGQGLHEQFF
TRBV5-1	-	TRBJ1-1	many	TGCGCCAGCAGTTTTACAGGAGGGACTGAAGCTTTCTTT	CASSFTGGTEAFF
TRBV5-1	-	TRBJ2-6	-	TGCGCCAGCAGCTTGGGGTTAGGCCCTGGGGCCAACGTCCTGACTTTC	CASSLGLGPGANVLTF
TRBV30	TRBD1	TRBJ2-1	-	TGTGCCTGGAGTGTCTACAGGGGTGGCCCAAGCTCCTACAATGAGCAGTTCTTC	CAWSVYRGGPSSYNEQFF